Each of the 7 T cell receptor beta chains below was sequenced from the same sample in a study of CD8+ T cells in alopecia areata. RNA was extracted and reverse transcribed into cDNA as the sequencing template. Assay used: immunoSEQ multiplex PCR; TCRdb lists only in-frame clones, some missing. The repertoire has about 150,000 clones, around half of them found once; the top ten carry approximately 19%. Material: CD8+ T cells sorted from blood, obtained at week 0. Receptor source: a human donor with alopecia areata.

Only a few counts were recorded for this clone. This chain connects TRBV29-1 to TRBJ1-2; D is unclear. V lost 4 bases to trimming and J lost 4 bases, with 10 bases between them. The CDR3 sequence is 12 residues long. Germline CDR1 is SQVTM and CDR2 is ANQGSEA. The CDR3 region has the DNA TGCAGCGTTGCCACTCCGCCCTATGGCTACACCTTC. It encodes CSVATPPYGYTF.

This clone was detected only a few times. The chain couples TRBV18 to TRBJ1-1; maybe TRBD1 (6 bases). The CDR3 has 17 residues. V lost 3 bases and J lost 0, with 17 bases in between. In germline, CDR1 is KGHSH, CDR2 LQKENI. The chain's CDR3 is CASSPSARGYMNTEAFF. The DNA of the CDR3 is TGTGCCAGCTCACCCTCAGCCAGGGGATACATGAACACTGAAGCTTTCTTT.

V and J are TRBV5-6 and TRBJ2-6; no reliable D call. V was shortened by 4 bases and J by 0 bases, with 17 bases between the two germline ends. CDR3 length equals 18 residues. Germline values: CDR1 SGHDT, CDR2 YYEEEE. CDR3 sequence: CASSAPGNLNSGANVLTF. CDR3 nucleotides: TGTGCCAGCAGCGCACCCGGCAATCTAAACTCTGGGGCCAACGTCCTGACTTTC.

The chain uses TRBV30 and TRBJ2-2; D call uncertain. Per the germline V gene, CDR1 is GTSNPN and CDR2 is SVGIG (reference sequence). V lost 2 bases, J lost 6 bases, and 4 bases lay in between. This CDR3 comprises 11 residues. CDR3 sequence reads: CAWSISGELFF. The CDR3 DNA follows: TGTGCCTGGAGTATATCCGGGGAGCTGTTTTTT.

In its sample, this clone was seen a few times. The CDR3 sequence is CASSVDSDTQYF. The CDR3, as DNA: TGTGCCAGCAGCGTAGATTCAGATACGCAGTATTTT. The chain carries TRBV9 and TRBJ2-3; no clear D. CDR1 is SGDLS, CDR2 YYNGEE, per germline. This CDR3 is 12 amino acids long. Trimming left V 0 bases short and J 4 bases short, with 3 bases between.

V usage is TRBV7-2 and J usage is TRBJ2-6; D unclear. Germline CDR1 and CDR2: SGHTA and FQGNSA. Trimming removed 4 bases from V and 7 bases from J, with 11 bases in between. The CDR3 covers 14 residues. The CDR3 spells CASSSSPEANVLTF. The CDR3 bases are TGTGCCAGCAGCTCGTCTCCAGAAGCCAACGTCCTGACTTTC.

CDR3 DNA sequence: TGCGCCAGCAGCCAAGATGCAGGGAACGGCTACACCTTC. The encoded protein is CASSQDAGNGYTF. The chain is built from TRBV4-3 and TRBJ1-2, with a possible D match to TRBD1 (5 bases). Per the germline V gene, CDR1 is LGHNA and CDR2 is YSLEER. V gave up 0 bases and J gave up 8 bases, with 10 bases separating them. The CDR3 extends over 13 amino acids.